The next 18 T cell receptor beta chains were all read from a single sample in a study of technical replicates of blood from a few donors. TCRdb's copy holds only in-frame clones and misses some; the assay was immunoSEQ multiplex PCR. Among 78,000 or so clones listed, about 91% were seen once. The sequenced sample was T cells isolated from PBMCs. These receptors were obtained from a human donor in good health.

As for this clone: At one boundary the junction diverges from the germline segment, which might be a read error. The rearrangement uses TRBV7-9 and TRBJ2-5; weak D call: TRBD1 (6 bases). The CDR3 sequence is 14 residues long. Per the germline V gene, CDR1 is SEHNR and CDR2 is FQNEAQ (reference sequence). The CDR3 region is CASTLGGDQETQYF. Written as DNA, the CDR3 is TGTGCCAGCACCTTAGGGGGAGATCAAGAGACCCAGTACTTC. The full variable domain, its missing parts supplied by reference TRBV7-9 and TRBJ2-5, is DTGVSQNPRHKITKRGQNVTFRCDPISEHNRLYWYRQTLGQGPEFLTYFQNEAQLEKSRLLSDRFSAERPKGSFSTLEIQRTEQGDSAMYLCASTLGGDQETQYFGPGTRLLVL.

The J gene is TRBJ1-1, the V gene TRBV7-2; D is uncertain. Germline CDR1 is SGHTA and CDR2 is FQGNSA. The CDR3 is 11 amino acids. The V end lost 2 bases, the J end lost 7 bases, and 5 bases lay between the germline ends. CDR3 DNA sequence: TGTGCCAGCAGCTTAATTTATGAAGCTTTCTTT. This codes for CASSLIYEAFF. The full variable domain, in which reference TRBV7-2 and TRBJ1-1 provide the parts outside the CDR3, is GAGVSQSPSNKVTEKGKDVELRCDPISGHTALYWYRQSLGQGLEFLIYFQGNSAPDKSGLPSDRFSAERTGGSVSTLTIQRTQQEDSAVYLCASSLIYEAFFGQGTRLTVV.

This clone has only one observation. J is TRBJ2-1 and V is TRBV5-1; 7 nucleotides line up with TRBD2. CDR3 length equals 12 residues. Germline V CDR1 and CDR2: SGHRS, YFSETQ. V lost 0 bases to trimming and J lost 14 bases; unmatched junction nucleotides: 5. The CDR3 loop reads CASSLELALKFF. The CDR3 bases are TGCGCCAGCAGCTTGGAACTAGCGTTAAAGTTCTTC.

The chain joins TRBV4-1 to TRBJ1-4; D is perhaps TRBD1 (5 bases). The CDR3 consists of 15 residues. V gave up 3 bases and J gave up 8 bases, with 16 bases separating them. Germline values: CDR1 MGHRA, CDR2 YSYEKL. The DNA for the CDR3 is TGCGCCAGCAGCCAGATACTGGGACTAAGAGAAAAACTGTTTTTT. Protein: CASSQILGLREKLFF.

The chain carries TRBV2 and TRBJ2-7; D uncertain. Germline CDR1 is SNHLY and CDR2 is FYNNEI. The CDR3 consists of 11 residues. Trimming pared 8 bases from V and 3 bases from J, leaving 8 bases between. The DNA of the CDR3 is TGTGCCAGCGGTTTCAGCTACGAGCAGTACTTC. Its translation: CASGFSYEQYF.

The rearrangement links TRBV5-4 to TRBJ2-7, with a possible D match to TRBD2 (5 bases). Germline assignment: CDR1 SGHNT and CDR2 YYREEE (reference sequence). V lost 4 bases, J lost 3 bases, and 17 bases lay in between. The CDR3 consists of 15 residues. For the CDR3, the DNA is TGTGCCAGCAGCGGAGATGTCGGGGTGAACTACGAGCAGTACTTC. Its translation: CASSGDVGVNYEQYF.

CDR3 nucleotides: TGTGCCAGCAGCTACACACCAGATACGCAGTATTTT. Residues: CASSYTPDTQYF. The chain employs TRBV11-2 and TRBJ2-3; D is undetermined. Trimming cost V 4 bases and J 4 bases, with 6 bases left between them. The CDR3 spans 12 residues. In germline, CDR1 is SGHAT, CDR2 FQNNGV.

The genes are TRBV7-2 and TRBJ2-3, with 7 bases matching TRBD2. Germline V gene data show CDR1 as SGHTA and CDR2 as FQGNSA. Trimming at V came to 0 bases and at J to 3 bases, leaving 12 bases not matched to a gene. This CDR3 has 18 amino acids. CDR3 sequence (DNA): TGTGCCAGCAGCTTAGCCTTTTTGTTGGCGGGAGATACAGATACGCAGTATTTT. This encodes CASSLAFLLAGDTDTQYF. Supplemented by reference TRBV7-2 and TRBJ2-3, the full variable domain reads GAGVSQSPSNKVTEKGKDVELRCDPISGHTALYWYRQSLGQGLEFLIYFQGNSAPDKSGLPSDRFSAERTGGSVSTLTIQRTQQEDSAVYLCASSLAFLLAGDTDTQYFGPGTRLTVL.

The chain has TRBV6-5 and TRBJ2-7; TRBD1 might be the D (6 bases). The V gene lost 6 bases and the J gene lost 6 bases, with 18 bases spanning the gap. Per the germline V gene, CDR1 is MNHEY and CDR2 is SVGAGI. This CDR3 is 14 amino acids long. The CDR3 loop is CASSRPTGPGEQYF. The CDR3, as DNA: TGTGCCAGCAGCCGACCAACAGGGCCGGGCGAGCAGTACTTC.

The chain employs TRBV29-1 and TRBJ1-2, with 8 bases matching TRBD1. The CDR3 consists of 14 residues. The ends lost 1 base at V and 8 bases at J; junction bases unmatched: 9. CDR1 is SQVTM, CDR2 ANQGSEA, per germline. DNA of the CDR3: TGCAGCGTTGAAGGACGCGGACAGGGCTACGGCTACACCTTC. Protein sequence: CSVEGRGQGYGYTF. The variable domain in full, completed from reference TRBV29-1 and TRBJ1-2, reads SAVISQKPSRDICQRGTSLTIQCQVDSQVTMMFWYRQQPGQSLTLIATANQGSEATYESGFVIDKFPISRPNLTFSTLTVSNMSPEDSSIYLCSVEGRGQGYGYTFGSGTRLTVV.

This sequence joins TRBV11-1 and TRBJ2-3; D is perhaps TRBD1 (6 bases). CDR3 size: 15 residues. Trimming pared 1 base from V and 2 bases from J, leaving 10 bases between. Per the germline V gene, CDR1 is SGHAT and CDR2 is FQDESV (reference sequence). CDR3 in amino acids: CASSLGTAVTDTQYF. CDR3 coding DNA: TGTGCCAGCAGCTTAGGGACAGCCGTCACAGATACGCAGTATTTT.

The chain has TRBV6-6 and TRBJ2-5; tentative D call: TRBD1 (5 bases). The CDR3 extends over 15 amino acids. Germline CDR1 is MNHNY and CDR2 is SVGAGI (reference sequence). V lost 4 bases and J 1 base, leaving 13 bases between the germline ends. The CDR3 region is CASSLAGNFQETQYF. CDR3 DNA: TGTGCCAGCAGTTTAGCAGGGAATTTCCAAGAGACCCAGTACTTC.

The genes are TRBV19 and TRBJ1-2; 7 positions match TRBD1. V was clipped by 6 bases and J by 4 bases; unmatched bases: 5. The germline V gene encodes CDR1 LNHDA and CDR2 SQIVND (reference sequence). This CDR3 spans 13 amino acids. In nucleotides, the CDR3 is TGTGCCAGTAGGAGACAGGGACCCTATGGCTACACCTTC. It is translated as CASRRQGPYGYTF.

The CDR3 loop reads CASSTGFHEQYF. Written as DNA, the CDR3 is TGTGCCAGCAGCACAGGGTTCCACGAGCAGTACTTC. The V call is TRBV6-1, the J call TRBJ2-7; a possible D gene is TRBD1 (6 bases). The CDR3 spans 12 residues. The V end lost 6 bases, the J end lost 5 bases, and 11 bases lay between the germline ends. Per the germline V gene, CDR1 is MNHNS and CDR2 is SASEGT.

The chain couples TRBV2 to TRBJ1-2, with TRBD1 matching 8 bases. V gave up 4 bases and J gave up 0 bases; unmatched junction bases: 7. Germline V gene data show CDR1 as SNHLY and CDR2 as FYNNEI. The CDR3 loop spans 16 amino acids. CDR3 loop: CASSAGTGFSNYGYTF. In nucleotides, the CDR3 is TGTGCCAGCAGTGCGGGGACAGGCTTTTCTAACTATGGCTACACCTTC.

The rearrangement uses TRBV6-5 and TRBJ1-2; D uncertain. The CDR3 contains 11 residues. Trimming stripped 4 bases from V and 4 bases from J, with 4 bases between. CDR1 MNHEY and CDR2 SVGAGI come from the germline V gene. The CDR3 sequence is CASSSIYGYTF. The CDR3 coding sequence is TGTGCCAGCAGTTCTATCTATGGCTACACCTTC.

V usage is TRBV6-5 and J usage is TRBJ1-1, with D possibly being TRBD1 (5 bases). The V and J ends lost 2 bases and 1 base respectively, with 14 bases between them. Germline V gene lookup returns CDR1 MNHEY and CDR2 SVGAGI. This CDR3 has 16 residues. The CDR3 coding sequence is TGTGCCAGCAGTTACCCCCCTTCCGGGGGGAACACTGAAGCTTTCTTT. Translated: CASSYPPSGGNTEAFF.

The chain uses TRBV10-3 and TRBJ2-1, with TRBD2 matching 7 bases. This CDR3 has 11 amino acids. The germline V gene has CDR1 ENHRY and CDR2 SYGVKD. With 10 bases clipped from V and 9 bases from J, the junction kept 6 bases outside the gene matches. The CDR3 reads CATWEGPEQFF. CDR3 nucleotide sequence: TGTGCCACCTGGGAGGGGCCTGAGCAGTTCTTC.